This entry lists 13 T cell receptor beta chains sequenced from one sample in a study of identifying expanded T cells in peripheral blood. The data were produced by immunoSEQ multiplex PCR, yet TCRdb's version contains in-frame clones alone and is incomplete. Among 75,000 to 90,000 clones, approximately 90% were seen once, and the ten largest hold roughly 7%. Sequenced: blood. The receptors were sampled from a person aged 18-69 years in good health.

This rearrangement joins TRBV7-7 to TRBJ2-2, with D uncertain. Between the trimmed V and J ends, which lost 1 base and 6 bases, there was a span of 6 bases. CDR1 is SSHAT, CDR2 FNYEAQ, per germline (reference sequence). The CDR3 covers 13 residues. The CDR3 DNA sequence: TGTGCCAGCAGCTTAGGGTTGCCCGGGGAGCTGTTTTTT. It specifies CASSLGLPGELFF.

This chain links TRBV5-1 with TRBJ1-5; D uncertain. Germline CDR1 and CDR2: SGHRS and YFSETQ. This CDR3 contains 13 residues. Trimming took 4 bases from V and 4 from J, leaving 9 bases between them. Written as DNA, the CDR3 is TGCGCCAGCAGCATTGGGCAAAATCAGCCCCAGCATTTT. Residues: CASSIGQNQPQHF.

V and J are TRBV27 and TRBJ2-6; tentatively, D is TRBD1 (6 bases). The germline gives CDR1 MNHEY, CDR2 SMNVEV (reference sequence). There are 18 residues in the CDR3. Trimming took 7 bases from V and 4 from J, leaving 23 bases between them. In DNA form, the CDR3 reads TGTGCCAGCACCAATTGGGGCACAGGGCCCGGCGGGGCCAACGTCCTGACTTTC. Its translation is CASTNWGTGPGGANVLTF.

The genes are TRBV19 and TRBJ2-1, with D hard to call. Germline loops: CDR1 LNHDA, CDR2 SQIVND (reference sequence). This CDR3 has 15 residues. V was shortened by 2 bases and J by 0 bases, with 8 bases between the two germline ends. CDR3 amino acids: CASSIFGDSYNEQFF. In DNA, the CDR3 is TGTGCCAGTAGTATATTTGGAGACTCCTACAATGAGCAGTTCTTC.

The chain carries TRBV5-1 and TRBJ2-7; 10 bases are shared with TRBD2. Unmatched junction bases numbered 9, after V lost 0 bases and J lost 6 bases. The CDR3 is 16 amino acids. Germline loops: CDR1 SGHRS, CDR2 YFSETQ. The CDR3 spells CASSLAKTSGFGEQYF. CDR3 bases: TGCGCCAGCAGCTTGGCCAAGACTAGCGGGTTCGGCGAGCAGTACTTC.

This clone was observed once. This sequence joins TRBV18 and TRBJ1-1, with D tentatively TRBD1 (6 bases). The CDR3 sequence is 14 residues long. CDR1 KGHSH and CDR2 LQKENI come from the germline V gene. Trimming stripped 6 bases from V and 6 bases from J, with 17 bases between. This CDR3 is CASSPWEGEPEAFF. In DNA, the CDR3 is TGTGCCAGCTCCCCCTGGGAGGGGGAACCTGAAGCTTTCTTT.

J is TRBJ2-1 and V is TRBV9, with a possible D match to TRBD1 (6 bases). The CDR3 is made up of 12 amino acids. With 2 bases removed from V and 10 bases from J, the gap between germline ends came to 10 bases. From germline, CDR1 is SGDLS and CDR2 YYNGEE. Written as DNA, the CDR3 is TGTGCCAGCAGCGTGGTGGGGACAGAGCAGTTCTTC. Amino acid sequence: CASSVVGTEQFF.

This chain uses TRBV2 with TRBJ1-2; D uncertain. CDR1 SNHLY and CDR2 FYNNEI come from the germline V gene. The CDR3 is 13 residues long. V gave up 0 bases and J gave up 1 base, with 3 bases separating them. This CDR3 reads CASSEANNYGYTF. The CDR3 region has the DNA TGTGCCAGCAGTGAAGCAAATAACTATGGCTACACCTTC.

This rearrangement joins TRBV5-4 to TRBJ2-7; perhaps TRBD1 as D (5 bases). CDR3 length: 13 residues. The V end was cut by 4 bases, the J end by 5 bases, with 13 bases between. Germline V gene data show CDR1 as SGHNT and CDR2 as YYREEE (reference sequence). The CDR3 nucleotides read TGTGCCAGCAGCACTCAGGGTCTCCACGAGCAGTACTTC. Amino acid sequence: CASSTQGLHEQYF.

The chain links TRBV29-1 to TRBJ1-2; maybe TRBD1 (6 bases). This CDR3 is built from 12 residues. Deletions cut 0 bases from V and 12 bases from J, with 14 bases between. The germline V gene encodes CDR1 SQVTM and CDR2 ANQGSEA. CDR3 region: CSVEEGVKGDTF. The CDR3 DNA follows: TGCAGCGTTGAAGAGGGGGTGAAGGGGGACACCTTC.

The chain combines TRBV20-1 with TRBJ2-3; possibly TRBD1 or TRBD2 for D (5 bases each). The CDR3 spans 11 residues. V was shortened by 6 bases and J by 4 bases, with 8 bases between the two germline ends. CDR1 and CDR2 (germline): DFQATT, SNEGSKA (reference sequence). The CDR3 bases are TGCAGTGCCATGGGGGCAGATACGCAGTATTTT. Its protein product is CSAMGADTQYF.

The chain joins TRBV5-4 to TRBJ2-7, with 8 bases that match TRBD1. The germline V gene has CDR1 SGHNT and CDR2 YYREEE (reference sequence). Germline trimming cut 4 bases from V and 2 bases from J; bases unmatched to any gene: 17. CDR3 length: 18 residues. CDR3 sequence reads: CASSRPPGQAFGPYEQYF. CDR3 DNA sequence: TGTGCCAGCAGCAGACCTCCGGGACAGGCATTTGGGCCCTACGAGCAGTACTTC.

V gene TRBV30 combines with J gene TRBJ1-5; 7 bases map to TRBD1. The CDR3 has 17 residues. V shed 1 base, J shed 0 bases, and the junction held 9 bases outside the gene matches. Germline-derived CDR1 and CDR2 are GTSNPN and SVGIG (reference sequence). CDR3 amino acids: CAWSAGQLLYSNQPQHF. In DNA form, the CDR3 reads TGTGCCTGGAGTGCGGGACAGCTCCTTTATAGCAATCAGCCCCAGCATTTT.